A selection of T cell receptor beta chains follows, all from one sample in a study of blood T cell repertoires in COVID-19. Method: immunoSEQ multiplex PCR; TCRdb's copy keeps in-frame clones and lacks some. The repertoire has 310,000 or so clones, roughly 85% of them found once; the top ten carry around 5.9%. Sequencing was carried out using PBMCs or T cells enriched from blood (not recorded which). Every receptor here comes from a woman aged 25 to 39 who had recovered from COVID-19. CDR3s include the opening cysteine and the closing phenylalanine or tryptophan. D genes are given only for firm matches. A clone size is listed for some rows: how often the clone was seen (once, few, many), or a class if it is expanded.

>NA|few|TRBV28|TRBJ1-3
CASSFSWTTAYSGNTIYF
TGTGCCAGCAGTTTCTCCTGGACGACAGCCTACTCTGGAAACACCATATATTTT
>NA|NA|TRBV4-1|TRBJ1-2
CASSQDRGFGGGYTF
TGCGCCAGCAGCCAAGATCGGGGTTTCGGGGGGGGCTACACCTTC
>NA|NA|TRBV7-9|TRBJ2-2
CASSFGRNTGELFF
TGTGCCAGCAGTTTTGGCAGGAACACCGGGGAGCTGTTTTTT
>NA|NA|TRBV7-2|TRBJ2-1
CASSLDRIPYNEQFF
TGTGCCAGCAGCTTAGACAGGATTCCCTACAATGAGCAGTTCTTC
>NA|NA|TRBV14|TRBJ2-1
CASSQMSGRVRGNEQFF
TGTGCCAGCAGCCAAATGTCTGGTCGGGTCAGGGGCAATGAGCAGTTCTTC
>TRBD1|NA|TRBV7-2|TRBJ2-2
CASSLQGEFTGELFF
TGTGCCAGCAGCCTACAGGGGGAGTTCACCGGGGAGCTGTTTTTT
>TRBD1|NA|TRBV9|TRBJ1-2
CASSVAGTDNYGYTF
TGTGCCAGCAGCGTAGCAGGGACAGATAACTATGGCTACACCTTC
>TRBD1|NA|TRBV27|TRBJ2-7
CASSLSGTGSYEQYF
TGTGCCAGCAGTTTATCAGGGACAGGGTCCTACGAGCAGTACTTC
>NA|NA|TRBV2|TRBJ1-2
CASPRESSNYGYTF
TGTGCCAGCCCTAGGGAGAGTTCTAACTATGGCTACACCTTC
>TRBD1|NA|TRBV19|TRBJ1-5
CASSQGAYQPQHF
TGTGCCAGTAGTCAGGGGGCCTATCAGCCCCAGCATTTT
>TRBD1|NA|TRBV30|TRBJ1-2
CACGTGVGYTF
TGTGCCTGTGGGACAGGGGTTGGCTACACCTTC